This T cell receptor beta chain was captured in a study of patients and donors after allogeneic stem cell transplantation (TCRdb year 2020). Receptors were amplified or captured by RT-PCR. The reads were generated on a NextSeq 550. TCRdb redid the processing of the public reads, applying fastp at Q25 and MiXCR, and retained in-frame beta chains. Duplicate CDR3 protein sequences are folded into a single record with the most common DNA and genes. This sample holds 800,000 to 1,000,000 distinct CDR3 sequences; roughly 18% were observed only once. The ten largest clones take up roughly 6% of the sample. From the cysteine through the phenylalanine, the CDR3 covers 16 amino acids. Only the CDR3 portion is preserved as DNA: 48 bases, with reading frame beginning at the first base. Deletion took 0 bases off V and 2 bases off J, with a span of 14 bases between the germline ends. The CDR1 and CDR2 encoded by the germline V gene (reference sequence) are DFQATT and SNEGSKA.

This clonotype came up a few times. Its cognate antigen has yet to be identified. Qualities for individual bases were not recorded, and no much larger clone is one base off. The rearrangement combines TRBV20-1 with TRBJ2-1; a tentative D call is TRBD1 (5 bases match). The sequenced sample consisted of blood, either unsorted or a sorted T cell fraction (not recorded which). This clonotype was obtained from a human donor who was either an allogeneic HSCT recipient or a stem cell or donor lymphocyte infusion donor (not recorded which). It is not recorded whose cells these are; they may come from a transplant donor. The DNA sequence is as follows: TGCAGTGCTAGAGATGGGGCGAAAACCCCCTACAATGAGCAGTTCTTC. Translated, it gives CSARDGAKTPYNEQFF.